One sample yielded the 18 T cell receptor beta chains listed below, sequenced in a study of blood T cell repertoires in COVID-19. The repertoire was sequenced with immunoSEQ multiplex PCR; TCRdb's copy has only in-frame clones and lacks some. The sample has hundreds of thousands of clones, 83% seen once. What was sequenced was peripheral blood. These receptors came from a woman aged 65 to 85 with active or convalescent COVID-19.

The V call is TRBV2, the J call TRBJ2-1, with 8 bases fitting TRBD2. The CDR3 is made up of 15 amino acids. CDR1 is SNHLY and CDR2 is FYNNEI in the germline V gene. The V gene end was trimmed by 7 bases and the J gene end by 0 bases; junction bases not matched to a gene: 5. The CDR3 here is CASISRGDSYNEQFF. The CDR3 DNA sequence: TGTGCCAGCATTTCGCGGGGGGACTCCTACAATGAGCAGTTCTTC.

In DNA form, the CDR3 reads TGTGCCAGCAGCCAAGAGGGACTAGCGGGAGCCCCCCTTTACTACGAGCAGTACTTC. Translation: CASSQEGLAGAPLYYEQYF. The J gene is TRBJ2-7, the V gene TRBV4-2; 14 nucleotides agree with TRBD2. Germline loops: CDR1 LGHNA, CDR2 YNFKEQ. CDR3 length equals 19 residues. V lost 0 bases, J lost 3 bases, and 10 bases stayed unmatched.

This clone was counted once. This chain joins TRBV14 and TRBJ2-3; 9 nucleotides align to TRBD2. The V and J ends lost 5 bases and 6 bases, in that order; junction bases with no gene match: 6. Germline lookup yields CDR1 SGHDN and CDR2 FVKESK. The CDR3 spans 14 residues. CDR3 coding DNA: TGTGCCAGCAGCATTAGCGGGGGTGTTGATACGCAGTATTTT. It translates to CASSISGGVDTQYF.

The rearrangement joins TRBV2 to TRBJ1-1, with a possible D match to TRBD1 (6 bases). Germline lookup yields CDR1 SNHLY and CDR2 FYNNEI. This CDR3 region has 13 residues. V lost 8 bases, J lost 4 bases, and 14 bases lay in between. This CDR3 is CASSGGGGTEAFF. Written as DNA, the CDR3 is TGTGCCAGCTCTGGGGGAGGGGGCACTGAAGCTTTCTTT.

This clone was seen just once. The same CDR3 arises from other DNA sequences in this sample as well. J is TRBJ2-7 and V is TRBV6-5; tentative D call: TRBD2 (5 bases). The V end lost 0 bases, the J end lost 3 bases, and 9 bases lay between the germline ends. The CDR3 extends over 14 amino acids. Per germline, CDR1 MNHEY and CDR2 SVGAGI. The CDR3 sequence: CASSYSGRGYEQYF. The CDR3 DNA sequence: TGTGCCAGCAGTTACTCGGGCCGGGGCTACGAGCAGTACTTC.

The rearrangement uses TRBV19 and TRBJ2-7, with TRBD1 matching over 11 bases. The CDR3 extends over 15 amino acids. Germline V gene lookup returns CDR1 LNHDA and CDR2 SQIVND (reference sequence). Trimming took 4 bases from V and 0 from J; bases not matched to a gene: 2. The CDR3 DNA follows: TGTGCCAGTAGTACGGGGACAGGGGGCTCCTACGAGCAGTACTTC. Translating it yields CASSTGTGGSYEQYF.

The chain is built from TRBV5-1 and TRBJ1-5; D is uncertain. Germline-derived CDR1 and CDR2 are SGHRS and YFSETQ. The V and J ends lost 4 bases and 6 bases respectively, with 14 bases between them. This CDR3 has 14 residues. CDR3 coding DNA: TGCGCCAGCAGCGCAGACCAAGCGGGTCAGCCCCAGCATTTT. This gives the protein CASSADQAGQPQHF.

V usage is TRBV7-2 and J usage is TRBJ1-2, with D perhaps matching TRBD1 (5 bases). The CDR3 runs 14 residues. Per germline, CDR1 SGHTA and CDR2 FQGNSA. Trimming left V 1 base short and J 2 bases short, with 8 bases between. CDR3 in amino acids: CASSLEQGNYGYTF. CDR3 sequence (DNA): TGTGCCAGCAGCTTAGAGCAGGGAAACTATGGCTACACCTTC.

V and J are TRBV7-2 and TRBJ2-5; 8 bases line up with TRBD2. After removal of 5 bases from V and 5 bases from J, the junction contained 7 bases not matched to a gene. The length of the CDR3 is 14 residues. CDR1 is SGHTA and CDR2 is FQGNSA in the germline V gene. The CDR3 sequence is CASSPGLGMETQYF. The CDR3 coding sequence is TGTGCCAGCAGCCCGGGACTAGGAATGGAGACCCAGTACTTC.

Here the CDR3 DNA reads TGTGCCAGCAGCTTACGTCTAGTTCAGACCCAGTACTTC. This sequence encodes CASSLRLVQTQYF. The chain couples TRBV7-8 to TRBJ2-5; no firm D call. The CDR3 sequence is 13 residues long. Per germline, CDR1 SGHVS and CDR2 FQNEAQ. Deletions cut 2 bases from V and 6 bases from J, with 10 bases between. Supplemented by reference TRBV7-8 and TRBJ2-5, the full variable domain reads GAGVSQSPRYKVAKRGQDVALRCDPISGHVSLFWYQQALGQGPEFLTYFQNEAQLDKSGLPSDRFFAERPEGSVSTLKIQRTQQEDSAVYLCASSLRLVQTQYFGPGTRLLVL.

The CDR3 reads CASRTGSWELFF. The CDR3 DNA reads TGTGCCAGCAGAACAGGGAGTTGGGAGCTGTTTTTT. V and J are TRBV12-3 or TRBV12-4 and TRBJ2-2, with a possible D match to TRBD1 (6 bases). V was clipped by 6 bases and J by 9 bases, with 11 bases between them. This CDR3 is built from 12 residues.

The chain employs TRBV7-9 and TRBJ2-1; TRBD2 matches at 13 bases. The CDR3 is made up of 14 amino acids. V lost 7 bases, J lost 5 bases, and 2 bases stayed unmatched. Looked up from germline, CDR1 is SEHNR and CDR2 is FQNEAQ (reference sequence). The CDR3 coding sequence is TGTGCCAGCACGGGACTAGCGGGGAACAATGAGCAGTTCTTC. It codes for CASTGLAGNNEQFF. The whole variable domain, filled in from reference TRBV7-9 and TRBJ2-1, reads DTGVSQNPRHKITKRGQNVTFRCDPISEHNRLYWYRQTLGQGPEFLTYFQNEAQLEKSRLLSDRFSAERPKGSFSTLEIQRTEQGDSAMYLCASTGLAGNNEQFFGPGTRLTVL.

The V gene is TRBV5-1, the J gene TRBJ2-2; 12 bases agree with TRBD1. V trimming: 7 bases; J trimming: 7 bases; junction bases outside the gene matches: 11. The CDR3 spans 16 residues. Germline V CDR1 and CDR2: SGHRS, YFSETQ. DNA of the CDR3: TGCGCCAGCCGCCTCCGGGGGACAGGGGGCATCGGGGAGCTGTTTTTT. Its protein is CASRLRGTGGIGELFF.

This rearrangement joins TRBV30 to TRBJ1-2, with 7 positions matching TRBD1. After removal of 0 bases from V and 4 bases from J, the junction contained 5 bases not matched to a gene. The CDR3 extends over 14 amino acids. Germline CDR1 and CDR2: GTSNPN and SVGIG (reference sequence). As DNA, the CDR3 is TGTGCCTGGAGTGTTACCGGGACAGCCTATGGCTACACCTTC. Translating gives CAWSVTGTAYGYTF.

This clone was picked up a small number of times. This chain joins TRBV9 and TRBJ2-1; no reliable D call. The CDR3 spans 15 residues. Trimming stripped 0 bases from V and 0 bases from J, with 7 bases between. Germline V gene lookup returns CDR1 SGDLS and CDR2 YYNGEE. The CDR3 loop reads CASSVGALSYNEQFF. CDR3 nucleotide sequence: TGTGCCAGCAGCGTAGGAGCCCTCTCCTACAATGAGCAGTTCTTC. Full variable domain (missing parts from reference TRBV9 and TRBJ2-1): DSGVTQTPKHLITATGQRVTLRCSPRSGDLSVYWYQQSLDQGLQFLIQYYNGEERAKGNILERFSAQQFPDLHSELNLSSLELGDSALYFCASSVGALSYNEQFFGPGTRLTVL.

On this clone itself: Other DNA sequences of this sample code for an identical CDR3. The CDR3 spells CASSLVGGQPQHF. The CDR3 coding sequence is TGTGCCAGCAGCTTAGTCGGGGGTCAGCCCCAGCATTTT. The J gene is TRBJ1-5, the V gene TRBV7-9; D perhaps matches TRBD1 (5 bases). CDR3 length: 13 residues. The V gene's germline CDR1 is SEHNR and CDR2 FQNEAQ (reference sequence). V lost 1 base to trimming and J lost 6 bases, with 7 bases between them.

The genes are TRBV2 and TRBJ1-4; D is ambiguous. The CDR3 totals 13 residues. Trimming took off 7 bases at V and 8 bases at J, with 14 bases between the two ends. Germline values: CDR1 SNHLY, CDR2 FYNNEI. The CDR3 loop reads CASKGGFDEKLFF. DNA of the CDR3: TGTGCCAGCAAAGGAGGTTTCGACGAAAAACTGTTTTTT.

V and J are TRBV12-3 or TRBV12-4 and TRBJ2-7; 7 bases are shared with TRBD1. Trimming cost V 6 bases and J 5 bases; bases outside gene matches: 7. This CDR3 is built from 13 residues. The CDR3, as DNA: TGTGCCAGCAGCCTGACAGGGCTCCACGAGCAGTACTTC. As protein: CASSLTGLHEQYF.